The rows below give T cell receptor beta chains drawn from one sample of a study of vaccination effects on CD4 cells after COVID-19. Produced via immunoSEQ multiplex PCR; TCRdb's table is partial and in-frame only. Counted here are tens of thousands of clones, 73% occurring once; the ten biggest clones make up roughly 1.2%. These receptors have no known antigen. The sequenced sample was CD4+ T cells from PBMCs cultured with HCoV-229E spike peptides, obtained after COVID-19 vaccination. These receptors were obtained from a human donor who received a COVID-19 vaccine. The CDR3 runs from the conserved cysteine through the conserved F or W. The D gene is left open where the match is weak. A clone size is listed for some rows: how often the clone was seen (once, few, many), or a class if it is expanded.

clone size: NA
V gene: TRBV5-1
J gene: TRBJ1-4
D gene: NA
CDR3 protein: CASSLGEKLFF
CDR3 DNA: TGCGCCAGCAGCTTGGGCGAAAAACTGTTTTTT

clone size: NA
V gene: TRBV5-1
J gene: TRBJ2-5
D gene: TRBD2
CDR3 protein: CASSLGLAGETQYF
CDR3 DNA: TGCGCCAGCAGCTTGGGACTAGCGGGGGAGACCCAGTACTTC

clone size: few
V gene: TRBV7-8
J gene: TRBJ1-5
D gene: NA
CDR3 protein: CASSLFGTPGGNQPQHF
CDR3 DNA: TGTGCCAGCAGCTTATTTGGGACCCCGGGGGGCAATCAGCCCCAGCATTTT

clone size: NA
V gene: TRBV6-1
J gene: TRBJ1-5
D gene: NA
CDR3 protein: CASSEFEGSNQPQHF
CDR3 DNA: TGTGCCAGCAGTGAATTTGAGGGTAGCAATCAGCCCCAGCATTTT

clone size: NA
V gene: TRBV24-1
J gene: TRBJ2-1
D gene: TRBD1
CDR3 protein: CATSEPGTGFYNEQFF
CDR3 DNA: TGTGCCACCAGTGAACCCGGGACAGGGTTCTACAATGAGCAGTTCTTC

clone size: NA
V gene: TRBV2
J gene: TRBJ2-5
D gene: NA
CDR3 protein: CASRVRAQQETQYF
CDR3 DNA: TGTGCCAGCAGAGTGAGGGCACAACAAGAGACCCAGTACTTC

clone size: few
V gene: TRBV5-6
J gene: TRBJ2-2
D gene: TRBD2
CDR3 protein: CASSSGLAGGPRTGELFF
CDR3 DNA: TGTGCCAGCAGCTCAGGACTAGCGGGGGGGCCGAGAACCGGGGAGCTGTTTTTT

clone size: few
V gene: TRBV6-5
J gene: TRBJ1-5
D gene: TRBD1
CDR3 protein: CASSYRTGGTNQPQHF
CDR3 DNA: TGTGCCAGCAGTTACAGGACAGGGGGAACTAATCAGCCCCAGCATTTT

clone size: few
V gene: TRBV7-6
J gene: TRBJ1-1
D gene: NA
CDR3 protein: CASSFGRENEAFF
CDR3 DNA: TGTGCCAGCAGCTTTGGGAGAGAGAATGAAGCTTTCTTT

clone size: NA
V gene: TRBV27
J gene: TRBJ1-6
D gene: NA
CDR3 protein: CASRYRNSPLHF
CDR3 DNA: TGTGCCAGCAGGTACAGAAATTCACCCCTCCACTTT

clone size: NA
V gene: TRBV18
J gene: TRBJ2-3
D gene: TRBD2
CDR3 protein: CASSVGGATDTQYF
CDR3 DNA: TGTGCCAGCTCCGTCGGGGGGGCGACAGATACGCAGTATTTT

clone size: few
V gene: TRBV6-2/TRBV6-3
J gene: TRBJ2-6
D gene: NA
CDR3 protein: CASSWVGSGANVLTF
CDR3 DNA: TGTGCCAGCAGTTGGGTCGGGTCTGGGGCCAACGTCCTGACTTTC

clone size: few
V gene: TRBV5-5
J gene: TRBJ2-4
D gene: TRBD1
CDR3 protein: CASSLVITGVAKNIQYF
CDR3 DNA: TGTGCCAGCAGCTTAGTGATTACAGGGGTAGCCAAAAACATTCAGTACTTC

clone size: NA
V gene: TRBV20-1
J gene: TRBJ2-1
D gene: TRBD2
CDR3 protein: CSGAGDNEQFF
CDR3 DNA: TGCAGTGGGGCGGGGGACAATGAGCAGTTCTTC

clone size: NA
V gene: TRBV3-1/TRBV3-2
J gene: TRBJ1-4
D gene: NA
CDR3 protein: CASSLSGADIGKLFF
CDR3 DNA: TGTGCCAGCAGCCTCTCGGGGGCGGACATCGGAAAACTGTTTTTT

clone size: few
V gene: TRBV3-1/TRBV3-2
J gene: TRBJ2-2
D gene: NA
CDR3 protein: CANALVEGELFF
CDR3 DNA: TGTGCCAACGCCCTAGTGGAGGGGGAGCTGTTTTTT

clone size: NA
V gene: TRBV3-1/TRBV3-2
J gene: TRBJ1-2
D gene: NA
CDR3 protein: CASSPTGPQANYGYTF
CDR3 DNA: TGTGCCAGCAGCCCTACAGGGCCCCAAGCTAACTATGGCTACACCTTC

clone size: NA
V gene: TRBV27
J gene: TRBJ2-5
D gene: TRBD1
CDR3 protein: CASRRRGQGVETQYF
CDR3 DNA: TGTGCCAGCCGTAGGCGGGGACAGGGTGTGGAGACCCAGTACTTC

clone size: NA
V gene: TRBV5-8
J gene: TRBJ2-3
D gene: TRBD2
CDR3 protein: CASSLGSGGLLTDTQYF
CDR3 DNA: TGTGCCAGCAGCTTGGGATCGGGGGGGCTATTAACTGATACGCAGTATTTT

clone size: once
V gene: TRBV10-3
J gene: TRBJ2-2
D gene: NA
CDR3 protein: CAISPEPATGELFF
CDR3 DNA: TGTGCCATCAGTCCTGAGCCGGCCACCGGGGAGCTGTTTTTT

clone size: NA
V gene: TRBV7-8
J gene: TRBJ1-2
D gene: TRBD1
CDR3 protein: CASSFRTGKGGYTF
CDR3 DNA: TGTGCCAGCAGCTTTAGGACAGGGAAGGGTGGCTACACCTTC

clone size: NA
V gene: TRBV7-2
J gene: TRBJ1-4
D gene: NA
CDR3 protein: CASSLVESDNEKLFF
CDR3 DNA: TGTGCCAGCAGCTTAGTGGAGTCCGACAATGAAAAACTGTTTTTT

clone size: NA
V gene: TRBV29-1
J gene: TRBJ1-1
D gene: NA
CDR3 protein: CSAEENLNTEAFF
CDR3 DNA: TGCAGCGCCGAAGAGAACTTGAACACTGAAGCTTTCTTT

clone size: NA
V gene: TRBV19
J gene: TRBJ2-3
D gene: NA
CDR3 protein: CASSIDSPDTQYF
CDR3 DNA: TGTGCCAGTAGTATTGACTCCCCAGATACGCAGTATTTT

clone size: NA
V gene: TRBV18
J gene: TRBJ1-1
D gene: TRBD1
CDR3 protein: CASSPNTGGMAEAFF
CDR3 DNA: TGTGCCAGCTCACCAAATACAGGGGGGATGGCTGAAGCTTTCTTT

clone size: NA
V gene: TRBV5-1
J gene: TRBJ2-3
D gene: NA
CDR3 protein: CATQAFPAVDTQYF
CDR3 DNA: TGCGCCACCCAGGCGTTCCCTGCGGTAGATACGCAGTATTTT

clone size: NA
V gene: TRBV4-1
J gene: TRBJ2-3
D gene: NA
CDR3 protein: CASSQVGQGTDTQYF
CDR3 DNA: TGCGCCAGCAGCCAAGTCGGGCAGGGTACAGATACGCAGTATTTT

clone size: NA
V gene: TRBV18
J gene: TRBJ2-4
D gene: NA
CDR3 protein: CASSPQGPKNIQYF
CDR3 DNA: TGTGCCAGCTCACCGCAAGGACCGAAAAACATTCAGTACTTC

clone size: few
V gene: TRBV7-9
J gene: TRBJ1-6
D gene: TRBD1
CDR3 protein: CASSSDRVFSPLHF
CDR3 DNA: TGTGCCAGCAGCTCAGACAGGGTTTTTTCACCCCTCCACTTT

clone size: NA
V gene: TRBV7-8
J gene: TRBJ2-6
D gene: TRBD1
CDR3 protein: CASSLQGAAGANVLTF
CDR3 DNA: TGTGCCAGCAGCTTACAGGGGGCAGCTGGGGCCAACGTCCTGACTTTC

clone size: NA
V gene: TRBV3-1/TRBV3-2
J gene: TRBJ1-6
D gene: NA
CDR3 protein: CASSQEQYNSPLHF
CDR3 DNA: TGTGCCAGCAGCCAAGAACAGTATAATTCACCCCTCCACTTT

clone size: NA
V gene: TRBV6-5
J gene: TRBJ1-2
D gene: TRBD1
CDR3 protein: CASSYSTGTGYTF
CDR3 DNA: TGTGCCAGCAGTTACTCGACAGGGACTGGCTACACCTTC

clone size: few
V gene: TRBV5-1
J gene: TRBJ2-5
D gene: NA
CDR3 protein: CASSLPGGTAVETQYF
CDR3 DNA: TGCGCCAGCAGCTTACCCGGGGGAACCGCCGTGGAGACCCAGTACTTC

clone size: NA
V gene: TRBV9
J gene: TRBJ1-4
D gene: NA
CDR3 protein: CASSPDRGANEKLFF
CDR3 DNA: TGTGCCAGCAGCCCCGACCGGGGTGCTAATGAAAAACTGTTTTTT

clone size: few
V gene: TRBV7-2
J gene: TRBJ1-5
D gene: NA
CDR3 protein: CASREQGGQPQHF
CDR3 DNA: TGTGCCAGCCGCGAACAGGGTGGTCAGCCCCAGCATTTT

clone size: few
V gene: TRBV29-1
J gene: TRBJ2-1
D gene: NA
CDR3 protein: CSVVRGLSYNEQFF
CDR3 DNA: TGCAGCGTTGTTCGGGGATTGTCCTACAATGAGCAGTTCTTC

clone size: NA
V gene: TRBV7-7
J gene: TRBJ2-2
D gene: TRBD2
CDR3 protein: CASSSGTSTGELFF
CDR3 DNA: TGTGCCAGCAGTTCCGGGACTAGCACCGGGGAGCTGTTTTTT

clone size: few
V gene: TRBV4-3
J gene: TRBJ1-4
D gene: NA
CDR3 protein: CASSREAVATNEKLFF
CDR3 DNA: TGCGCCAGCAGCCGAGAGGCGGTCGCAACTAATGAAAAACTGTTTTTT

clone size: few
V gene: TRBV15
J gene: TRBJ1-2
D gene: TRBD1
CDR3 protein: CATSRDPGQGGAGYTF
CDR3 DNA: TGTGCCACCAGCAGAGATCCCGGACAGGGAGGAGCCGGCTACACCTTC

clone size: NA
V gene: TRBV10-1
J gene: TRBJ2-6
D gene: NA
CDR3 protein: CASSETGTSGANVLTF
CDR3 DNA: TGCGCCAGCAGTGAGACGGGGACCTCTGGGGCCAACGTCCTGACTTTC

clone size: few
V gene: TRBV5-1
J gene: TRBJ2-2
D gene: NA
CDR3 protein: CASSSDPTNTGELFF
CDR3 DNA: TGCGCCAGCAGCTCGGACCCCACGAACACCGGGGAGCTGTTTTTT

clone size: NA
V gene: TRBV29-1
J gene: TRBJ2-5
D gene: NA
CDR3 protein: CSVGVGFGETQYF
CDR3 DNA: TGCAGCGTTGGAGTGGGGTTTGGCGAGACCCAGTACTTC

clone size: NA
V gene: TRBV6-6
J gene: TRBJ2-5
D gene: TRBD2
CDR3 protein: CATQQARGGETQYF
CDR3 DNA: TGTGCCACCCAACAAGCCCGGGGGGGAGAGACCCAGTACTTC

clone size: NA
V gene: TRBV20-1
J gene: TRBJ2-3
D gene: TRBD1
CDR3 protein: CSASMVAGGFQTDTQYF
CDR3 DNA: TGCAGTGCTAGTATGGTGGCAGGGGGCTTTCAAACAGATACGCAGTATTTT

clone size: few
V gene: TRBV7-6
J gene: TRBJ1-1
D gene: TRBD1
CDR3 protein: CASSARDPDRGPLLEAFF
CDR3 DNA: TGTGCCAGCAGCGCCCGGGATCCGGACAGGGGACCGCTTTTGGAAGCTTTCTTT

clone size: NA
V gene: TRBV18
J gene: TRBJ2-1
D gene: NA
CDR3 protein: CASSNYNEQFF
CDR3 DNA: TGTGCCAGCTCCAACTACAATGAGCAGTTCTTC

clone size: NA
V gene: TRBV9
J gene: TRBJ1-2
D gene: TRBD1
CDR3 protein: CASSPTERGRGGYTF
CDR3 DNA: TGTGCCAGCAGCCCGACAGAAAGGGGGCGAGGTGGCTACACCTTC

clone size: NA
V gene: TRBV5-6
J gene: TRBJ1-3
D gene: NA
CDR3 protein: CASSAGTGNTIYF
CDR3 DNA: TGTGCCAGCAGCGCAGGGACTGGAAACACCATATATTTT

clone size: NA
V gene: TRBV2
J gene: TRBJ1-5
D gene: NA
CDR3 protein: CASSATYYSNQPQHF
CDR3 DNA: TGTGCCAGCAGCGCGACATATTATAGCAATCAGCCCCAGCATTTT